This T cell receptor beta chain derives from a study of control samples from healthy donors and cancer patients (dated by TCRdb to 2019 to 2021). Library generation was performed with the immunoSEQ multiplex PCR assay. TCRdb took over this immuneACCESS table, retaining in-frame rearrangements with V and J assigned. Such tables are incomplete; in checked studies, under half of the missing clones stem from an unresolved V gene, and the remainder is unexplained. This sample has about 65,000 clones in its table, and less than 95% of those were observed once. About 1.2% of the sample is in the top ten clones. The CDR3 goes from the cysteine to the phenylalanine over 15 residues. The DNA shown is the 45-base CDR3, in frame from base 1. V trim: 1 base; J trim: 7 bases; unmatched bases: 2. Reading the germline V gene (reference sequence) gives CDR1 SGHKS and CDR2 YYEKEE. Concerning this clone: Its antigen is not yet known. No much larger clone is present one base from it, and per-base qualities are unavailable.

Sequences were obtained from PBMCs. This TCR was sampled from a woman aged 50 to 65 with colorectal cancer. The chain is encoded by TRBV5-5 joined to TRBJ2-1; 13 bases in between match TRBD2. The sequence in DNA is TGTGCCAGCAGCTTGTGGACTAGCGGGGGAAATGAGCAGTTCTTC. This is translated as CASSLWTSGGNEQFF. The full variable domain, completed from the reference TRBV5-5 and TRBJ2-1 proteins outside the CDR3, reads DAGVTQSPTHLIKTRGQQVTLRCSPISGHKSVSWYQQVLGQGPQFIFQYYEKEERGRGNFPDRFSARQFPNYSSELNVNALLLGDSALYLCASSLWTSGGNEQFFGPGTRLTVL.